A single T cell receptor beta chain is shown here with its context. Germline lookup yields CDR1 MNHEY and CDR2 SVGAGI. V lost 0 bases and J lost 2, with 9 bases in between. This CDR3 region has 15 residues. This sample was taken from a study of control samples from healthy donors and cancer patients. The repertoire was sequenced with immunoSEQ multiplex PCR; TCRdb's copy has only in-frame clones and lacks some. The sample consists of 90,000 to 110,000 clones, about 89% of them appearing once. The rearrangement joins TRBV6-5 to TRBJ2-3; D unclear. The source material was blood. The TCR comes from a woman between 45 and 65 years old in good health. The DNA of the CDR3 is TGTGCCAGCAGTTACTCGGCCAGAGCCACAGATACGCAGTATTTT. Translated: CASSYSARATDTQYF.